This T cell receptor (beta chain) is drawn from a study of siplizumab effects on memory and regulatory T cells. The J segment lost 4 bases and the V segment lost 6 bases, leaving 9 bases of the junction unmatched. Germline-derived CDR1 and CDR2 are SNHLY and FYNNEI. The CDR3 runs 15 residues. Clones were sequenced by immunoSEQ multiplex PCR, and TCRdb holds only the in-frame ones, with some missing. The profile shows around 100,000 clones, about nine tenths of them singletons. The material sequenced was CD4+ T cells sorted from blood. This chain connects TRBV2 to TRBJ1-5; TRBD1 aligns across 7 bases. This clonotype originated in a human donor in good health. CDR3: CASRNTGALNQPQHF. The CDR3 region has the DNA TGTGCCAGCAGGAACACAGGGGCCCTAAATCAGCCCCAGCATTTT.